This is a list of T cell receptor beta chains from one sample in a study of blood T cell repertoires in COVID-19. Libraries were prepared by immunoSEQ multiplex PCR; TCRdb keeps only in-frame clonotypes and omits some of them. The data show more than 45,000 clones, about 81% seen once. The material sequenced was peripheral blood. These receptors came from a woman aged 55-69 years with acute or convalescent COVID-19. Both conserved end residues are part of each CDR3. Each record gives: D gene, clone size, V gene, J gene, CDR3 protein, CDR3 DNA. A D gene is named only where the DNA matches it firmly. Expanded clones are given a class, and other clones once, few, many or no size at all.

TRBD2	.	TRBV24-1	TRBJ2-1	CATSDPWASGGDPRGNEQFF	TGTGCCACCAGTGACCCCTGGGCTAGCGGGGGGGACCCTAGGGGTAATGAGCAGTTCTTC
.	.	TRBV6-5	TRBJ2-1	CASRGLLNTYNEQFF	TGTGCCAGCAGGGGCCTCCTCAATACCTACAATGAGCAGTTCTTC
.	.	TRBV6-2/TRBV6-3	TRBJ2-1	CASSTRWGHFEQFF	TGTGCCAGCAGTACCCGGTGGGGACACTTTGAGCAGTTCTTC
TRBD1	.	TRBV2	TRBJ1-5	CASSRDSGQPQHF	TGTGCCAGCAGCCGGGACAGCGGTCAGCCCCAGCATTTT
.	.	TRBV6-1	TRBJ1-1	CASSELWGGTEAFF	TGTGCCAGCAGTGAATTGTGGGGGGGCACTGAAGCTTTCTTT
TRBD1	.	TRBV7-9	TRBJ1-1	CASSPGGQGVPEAFF	TGTGCCAGCAGCCCGGGGGGACAGGGGGTACCTGAAGCTTTCTTT
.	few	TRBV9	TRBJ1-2	CASSKRPGHNYGYTF	TGTGCCAGCAGCAAGCGTCCGGGACACAACTATGGCTACACCTTC
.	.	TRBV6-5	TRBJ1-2	CASRGVLNGYTF	TGTGCCTCCAGGGGTGTTCTTAATGGCTACACCTTC
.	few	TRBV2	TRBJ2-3	CASSEGAGAGDTQYF	TGTGCCAGCAGTGAGGGGGCGGGGGCCGGAGATACGCAGTATTTT
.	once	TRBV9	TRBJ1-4	CASSARSGRSDEKLFF	TGTGCCAGCAGCGCCCGATCCGGCAGGTCAGATGAAAAACTGTTTTTT
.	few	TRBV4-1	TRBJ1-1	CASSQVQGRYTEAFF	TGCGCCAGCAGCCAAGTTCAGGGAAGGTACACTGAAGCTTTCTTT
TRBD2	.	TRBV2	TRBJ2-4	CASILSGENIQYF	TGTGCCAGCATCTTAAGCGGGGAAAACATTCAGTACTTC
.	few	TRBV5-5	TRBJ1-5	CASSPRQGGQPQHF	TGTGCCAGCAGCCCCCGGCAGGGTGGGCAGCCCCAGCATTTT
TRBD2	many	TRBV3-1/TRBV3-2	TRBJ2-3	CASSGTSGGTDTQYF	TGTGCCAGCAGCGGGACTAGCGGGGGGACAGATACGCAGTATTTT
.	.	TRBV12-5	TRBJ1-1	CASGLERSEAFF	TGTGCTAGTGGTTTGGAGAGGTCTGAAGCTTTCTTT
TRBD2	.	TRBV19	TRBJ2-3	CASRDGTRRTADTQYF	TGTGCCAGTAGGGACGGGACTAGGAGGACGGCAGATACGCAGTATTTT
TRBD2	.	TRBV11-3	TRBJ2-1	CASSHGLAGGSSEQFF	TGTGCCAGCAGCCACGGACTAGCGGGGGGGTCTTCTGAGCAGTTCTTC
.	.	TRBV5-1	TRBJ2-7	CASGRDWALEQYF	TGCGCCAGCGGACGGGACTGGGCCCTCGAGCAGTACTTC
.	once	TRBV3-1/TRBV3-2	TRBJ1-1	CASSQDFRRQMNTEAFF	TGTGCCAGCAGCCAAGATTTTCGGCGACAGATGAACACTGAAGCTTTCTTT
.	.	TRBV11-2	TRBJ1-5	CASSQGSGASQPQHF	TGTGCCAGCAGCCAAGGAAGCGGGGCCAGTCAGCCCCAGCATTTT
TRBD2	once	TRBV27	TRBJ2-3	CASSLYSSGGAPDTQYF	TGTGCCAGCAGTTTATACTCTAGCGGGGGGGCCCCAGATACGCAGTATTTT
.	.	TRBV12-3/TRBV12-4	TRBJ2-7	CASSADLPEEQYF	TGTGCCAGCAGTGCGGACTTGCCAGAAGAGCAGTACTTC
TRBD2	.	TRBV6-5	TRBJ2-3	CASRLSGGATDTQYF	TGTGCCAGCAGACTTAGCGGGGGGGCCACAGATACGCAGTATTTT
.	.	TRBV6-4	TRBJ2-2	CASSQKQGNGELFF	TGTGCCAGCAGCCAAAAACAGGGAAACGGGGAGCTGTTTTTT
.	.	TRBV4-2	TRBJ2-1	CASSPQRGSSYNEQFF	TGTGCCAGCAGCCCCCAACGGGGGAGCTCCTACAATGAGCAGTTCTTC
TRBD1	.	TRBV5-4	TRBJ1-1	CASSRNRGLAEAFF	TGTGCCAGCAGCAGAAACAGGGGGCTTGCTGAAGCTTTCTTT
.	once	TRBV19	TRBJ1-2	CASSEDSRGYTF	TGTGCCAGTAGTGAGGACAGTCGGGGCTACACCTTC
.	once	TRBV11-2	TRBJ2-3	CASSRTVPTDTQYF	TGTGCCAGCAGTCGGACAGTCCCCACAGATACGCAGTATTTT
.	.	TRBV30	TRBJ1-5	CAWSVDYQPQHF	TGTGCCTGGAGTGTGGACTATCAGCCCCAGCATTTT